The present TCR beta chain was sequenced within a study of early T cells in non-severe SARS-CoV-2 infection. About the study: Sequencing input comprised bulk RNA from unsorted whole blood; chain pairing was not available.

This clonotype has ten or more counts. V lost 7 bases and J lost 9, with 18 bases in between. This CDR3 is built from 12 residues. The germline V gene has CDR1 SQVTM and CDR2 ANQGSEA. Unique molecular identifiers were affixed to single, distinct cDNA molecules. In TCRdb, the 5' RACE reads were re-called with MiXCR into one record per CDR3 protein. The top ten clones hold under 40% of a sample with 25,000 to 30,000 distinct CDR3 sequences, about 6% of them seen once. The source of this sequence is an adult who was a healthcare worker with PCR-confirmed SARS-CoV-2 infection or an uninfected control (not recorded which). The sequences come from whole blood, collected at baseline. The rearrangement joins TRBV29-1 to TRBJ1-2; no reliable D call. The CDR3 protein is CSAVDGWISYTF. DNA of the CDR3: TGCAGCGCCGTGGACGGCTGGATAAGCTACACCTTC.